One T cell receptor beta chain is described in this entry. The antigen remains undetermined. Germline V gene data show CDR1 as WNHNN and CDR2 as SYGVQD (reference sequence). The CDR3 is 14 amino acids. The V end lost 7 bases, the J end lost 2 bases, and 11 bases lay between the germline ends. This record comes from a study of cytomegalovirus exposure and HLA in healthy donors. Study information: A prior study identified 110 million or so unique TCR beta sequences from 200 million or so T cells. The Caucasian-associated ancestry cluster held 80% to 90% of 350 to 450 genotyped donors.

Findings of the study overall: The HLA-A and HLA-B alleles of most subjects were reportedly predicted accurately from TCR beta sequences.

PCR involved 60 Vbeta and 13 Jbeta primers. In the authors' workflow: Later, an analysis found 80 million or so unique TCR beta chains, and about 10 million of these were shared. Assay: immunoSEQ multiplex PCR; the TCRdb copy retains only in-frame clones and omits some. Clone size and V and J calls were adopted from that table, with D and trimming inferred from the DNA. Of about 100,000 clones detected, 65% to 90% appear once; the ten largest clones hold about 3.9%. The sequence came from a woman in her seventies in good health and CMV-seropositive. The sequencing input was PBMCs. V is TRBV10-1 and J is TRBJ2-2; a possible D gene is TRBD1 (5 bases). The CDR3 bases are TGCGCCAGCACGCCCGGACAAAACACCGGGGAGCTGTTTTTT. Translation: CASTPGQNTGELFF.